One and the same sample provided the 12 T cell receptor beta chains below, sequenced in a study of cytomegalovirus exposure and HLA in healthy donors. Amplification used 60 Vbeta primers and 13 Jbeta primers. The assay was immunoSEQ multiplex PCR, and TCRdb's table has in-frame clones only and misses some. The profile shows tens of thousands of clones, 60% to 80% of them singletons. The sequencing sample was made of PBMCs. These receptors came from a woman between 50 and 59 years old in good health and CMV-seropositive.

This clone was counted a single time. Sequence at one end of the junction differs from germline and may be a read error. The rearrangement uses TRBV10-1 and TRBJ1-5; tentatively, D is TRBD1 (5 bases). CDR3 length: 13 amino acids. Germline loops: CDR1 WNHNN, CDR2 SYGVQD (reference sequence). The CDR3 nucleotides are TGCGCCAGCACTAACCAGGGCAATCAGCCCCAGAATTTT. Translated, it gives CASTNQGNQPQNF.

The gene calls are TRBV7-3 and TRBJ2-1, with D tentatively TRBD2 (5 bases). The V and J ends lost 5 bases and 3 bases respectively, with 11 bases between them. The CDR3 is 14 residues long. CDR1 and CDR2 from the germline V gene are SGHTA and FQGTGA. CDR3 DNA: TGTGCCAGCAGCCCTACTAGTAGCTACAATGAGCAGTTCTTC. Translated: CASSPTSSYNEQFF.

The CDR3 loop is CASSPSGAGDTEAFF. CDR3 nucleotides: TGTGCCAGTAGTCCCTCCGGGGCAGGGGACACTGAAGCTTTCTTT. The rearrangement uses TRBV19 and TRBJ1-1; tentatively, D is TRBD1 (6 bases). The CDR3 is made up of 15 amino acids. CDR1 LNHDA and CDR2 SQIVND come from the germline V gene (reference sequence). Trimming removed 5 bases from V and 3 bases from J, with 16 bases in between. The full variable domain, its missing parts supplied by reference TRBV19 and TRBJ1-1, is DGGITQSPKYLFRKEGQNVTLSCEQNLNHDAMYWYRQDPGQGLRLIYYSQIVNDFQKGDIAEGYSVSREKKESFPLTVTSAQKNPTAFYLCASSPSGAGDTEAFFGQGTRLTVV.

The J gene is TRBJ1-1, the V gene TRBV19, with 11 bases lining up with TRBD1. Trimming took 5 bases from V and 0 from J; bases not matched to a gene: 5. CDR3 length equals 16 residues. The germline V gene has CDR1 LNHDA and CDR2 SQIVND (reference sequence). The CDR3 loop is CASSLPGQGVNTEAFF. Written as DNA, the CDR3 is TGTGCCAGTAGTCTACCGGGACAGGGGGTGAACACTGAAGCTTTCTTT. Using reference TRBV19 and TRBJ1-1 for the parts outside the CDR3, the full variable domain is DGGITQSPKYLFRKEGQNVTLSCEQNLNHDAMYWYRQDPGQGLRLIYYSQIVNDFQKGDIAEGYSVSREKKESFPLTVTSAQKNPTAFYLCASSLPGQGVNTEAFFGQGTRLTVV.

The chain links TRBV30 to TRBJ1-2; 8 nucleotides line up with TRBD1. Germline CDR1 is GTSNPN and CDR2 is SVGIG (reference sequence). The CDR3 is 13 residues long. V lost 4 bases, J lost 6 bases, and 7 bases stayed unmatched. The CDR3 loop is CAWKAGGWDGYTF. The CDR3 DNA is TGTGCCTGGAAGGCAGGGGGCTGGGATGGCTACACCTTC.

J is TRBJ1-1 and V is TRBV6-4, with D possibly TRBD1 on 6 matching bases. The germline V gene has CDR1 MRHNA and CDR2 SNTAGT. This CDR3 contains 15 residues. V was trimmed by 8 bases and J by 1 base, leaving 17 bases between them. Here the CDR3 DNA reads TGTGCCAGCCAGGCCCAATCAGGGGCGAACACTGAAGCTTTCTTT. Translated: CASQAQSGANTEAFF.

J is TRBJ2-1 and V is TRBV10-3; TRBD2 aligns across 9 bases. The CDR3 length is 15 residues. CDR1 and CDR2 from the germline V gene are ENHRY and SYGVKD. Trimming cost V 8 bases and J 8 bases; bases outside gene matches: 13. The CDR3 DNA reads as TGTGCCATCTACCAAGGGGTAGCGGGAGTCCATGAGCAGTTCTTC. This translates into CAIYQGVAGVHEQFF.

The chain couples TRBV30 to TRBJ1-5; 9 bases are a match to TRBD1. J was trimmed by 6 bases and V by 2 bases; bases with no gene match: 14. Germline V gives CDR1 GTSNPN, CDR2 SVGIG (reference sequence). This CDR3 spans 17 amino acids. The CDR3 nucleotides are TGTGCCTGGAGTAGAGGACAGGGGCCCCTCCAAGGTCAGCCCCAGCATTTT. Translation gives CAWSRGQGPLQGQPQHF.

The rearrangement uses TRBV29-1 and TRBJ2-3; the D gene is possibly TRBD1 (7 bases). V was pared by 6 bases and J by 3 bases, with 13 bases between. The CDR3 is 13 residues long. The germline V gene encodes CDR1 SQVTM and CDR2 ANQGSEA. The CDR3 coding sequence is TGCAGCGTACAGGGGAGGCTTACAGATACGCAGTATTTT. The encoded protein is CSVQGRLTDTQYF.

This chain uses TRBV6-1 with TRBJ2-5, with D unresolved. Germline V lookup: CDR1 MNHNS, CDR2 SASEGT. V was pared by 2 bases and J by 4 bases, with 5 bases between. CDR3 length equals 12 residues. CDR3 DNA: TGTGCCAGCAGTGAATACAGAGAGACCCAGTACTTC. Amino acid sequence: CASSEYRETQYF.

The chain uses TRBV19 and TRBJ1-6, with a tentative D call TRBD1 (5 bases). From germline, CDR1 is LNHDA and CDR2 SQIVND (reference sequence). The V end lost 3 bases, the J end lost 0 bases, and 12 bases lay between the germline ends. The CDR3 is 17 residues long. The CDR3 protein is CASSMTARSSYNSPLHF. DNA for the CDR3: TGTGCCAGTAGTATGACAGCCCGCAGCTCCTATAATTCACCCCTCCACTTT.

V usage is TRBV30 and J usage is TRBJ1-2; D unresolved. V was trimmed by 4 bases and J by 4 bases, leaving 13 bases between them. The CDR3 totals 13 residues. Germline V lookup: CDR1 GTSNPN, CDR2 SVGIG (reference sequence). In DNA form, the CDR3 reads TGTGCCTGGATCCCCCGGGATCTCTATGGCTACACCTTC. Translated, it gives CAWIPRDLYGYTF.